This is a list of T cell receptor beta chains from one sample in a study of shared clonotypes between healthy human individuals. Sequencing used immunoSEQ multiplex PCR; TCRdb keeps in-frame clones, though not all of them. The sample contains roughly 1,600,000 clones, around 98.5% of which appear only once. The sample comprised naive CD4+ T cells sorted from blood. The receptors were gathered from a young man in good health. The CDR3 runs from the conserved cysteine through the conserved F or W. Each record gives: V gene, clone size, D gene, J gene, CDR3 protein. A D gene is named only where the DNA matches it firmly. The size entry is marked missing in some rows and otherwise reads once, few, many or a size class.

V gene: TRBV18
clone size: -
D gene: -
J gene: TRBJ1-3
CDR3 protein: CASSDDRFSGNTIYF

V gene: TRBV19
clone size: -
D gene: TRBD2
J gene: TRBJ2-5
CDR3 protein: CASRLAGGQETQYF

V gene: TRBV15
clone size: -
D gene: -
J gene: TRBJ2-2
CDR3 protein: CATSRRSANTGELFF

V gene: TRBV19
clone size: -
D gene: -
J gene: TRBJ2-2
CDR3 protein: CASGPQGSGELFF

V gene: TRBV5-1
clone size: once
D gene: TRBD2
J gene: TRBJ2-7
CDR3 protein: CASGPLAGVFDEQYF

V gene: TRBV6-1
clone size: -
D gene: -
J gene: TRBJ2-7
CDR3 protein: CASSEILAEGAEQYF

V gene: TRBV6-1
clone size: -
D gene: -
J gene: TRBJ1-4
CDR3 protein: CASRQGGGEKLFF

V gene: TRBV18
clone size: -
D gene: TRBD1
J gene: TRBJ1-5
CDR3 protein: CASSAGTGVNQPQHF

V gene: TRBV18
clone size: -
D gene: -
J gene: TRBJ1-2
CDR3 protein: CASSPRGSGQNYGYTF

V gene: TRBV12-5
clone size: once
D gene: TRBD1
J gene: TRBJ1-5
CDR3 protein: CASGLGVDRGPQPQHF

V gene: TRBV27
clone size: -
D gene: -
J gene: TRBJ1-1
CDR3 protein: CASRWGGRKRDTEAFF

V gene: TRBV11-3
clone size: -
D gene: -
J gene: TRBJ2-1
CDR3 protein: CASSPRGAYNEQFF

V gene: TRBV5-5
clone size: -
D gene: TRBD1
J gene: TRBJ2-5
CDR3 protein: CASSWTGSFQETQYF

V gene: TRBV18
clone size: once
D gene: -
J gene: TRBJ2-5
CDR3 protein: CASSYADKETQYF

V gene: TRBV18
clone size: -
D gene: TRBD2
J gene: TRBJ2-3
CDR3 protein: CASSPAGTSWPHTQYF

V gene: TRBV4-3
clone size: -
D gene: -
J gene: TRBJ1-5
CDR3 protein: CASSQDYRVNQPQHF

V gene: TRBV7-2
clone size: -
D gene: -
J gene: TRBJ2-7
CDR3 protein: CASSLATPSYEQYF

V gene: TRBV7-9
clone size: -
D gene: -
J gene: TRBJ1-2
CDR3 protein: CASSLENYGYTF

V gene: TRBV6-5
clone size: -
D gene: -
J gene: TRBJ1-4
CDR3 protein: CASSSRGTQNEKLFF

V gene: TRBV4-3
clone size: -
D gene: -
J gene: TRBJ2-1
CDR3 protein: CASSQAWAQTVDEQFF

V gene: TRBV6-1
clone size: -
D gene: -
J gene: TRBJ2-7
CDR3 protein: CASSETTGTYEQYF

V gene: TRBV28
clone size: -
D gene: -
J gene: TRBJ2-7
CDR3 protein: CASSLFGEQYF

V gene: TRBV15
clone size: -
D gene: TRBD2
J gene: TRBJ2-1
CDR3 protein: CATSRDRSLRPGLAGHSYNEQFF

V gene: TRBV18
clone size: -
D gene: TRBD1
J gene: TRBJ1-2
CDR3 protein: CASSPRNRGEDGYTF

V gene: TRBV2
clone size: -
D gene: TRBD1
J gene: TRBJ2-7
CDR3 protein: CASSEFGQGTYEQYF

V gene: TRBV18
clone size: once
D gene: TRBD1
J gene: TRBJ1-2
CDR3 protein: CASSPNGQGAYGYTF

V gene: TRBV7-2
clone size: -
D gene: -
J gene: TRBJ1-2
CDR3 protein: CASSLVTTQTNYGYTF

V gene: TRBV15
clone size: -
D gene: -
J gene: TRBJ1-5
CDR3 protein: CATSLTGRLGSDSNQPQHF

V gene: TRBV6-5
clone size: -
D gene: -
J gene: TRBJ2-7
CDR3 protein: CASSYSGVYEQYF

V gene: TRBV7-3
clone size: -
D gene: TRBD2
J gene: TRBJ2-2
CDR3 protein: CASSLAGRAAGELFF

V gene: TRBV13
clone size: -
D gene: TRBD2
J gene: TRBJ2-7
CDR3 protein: CASSSGIGVSYEQYF

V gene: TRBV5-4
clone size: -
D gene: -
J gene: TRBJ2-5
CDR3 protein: CASSSRDGETQYF

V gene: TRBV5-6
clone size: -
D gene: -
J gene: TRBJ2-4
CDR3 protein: CASSLDIDRSINIQYF

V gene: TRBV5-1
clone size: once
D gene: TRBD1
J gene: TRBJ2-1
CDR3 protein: CASSFSAQGHGEQFF

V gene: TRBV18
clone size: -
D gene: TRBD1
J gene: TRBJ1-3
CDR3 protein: CASSIRTGGQGQNGNTIYF

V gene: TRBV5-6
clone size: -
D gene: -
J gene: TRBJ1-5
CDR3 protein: CASSLKPGAIHQPQHF

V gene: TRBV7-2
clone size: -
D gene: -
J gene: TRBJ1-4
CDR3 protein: CASSHGPSNEKLFF

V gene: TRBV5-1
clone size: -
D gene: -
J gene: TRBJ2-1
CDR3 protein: CASSLRNYNEQFF

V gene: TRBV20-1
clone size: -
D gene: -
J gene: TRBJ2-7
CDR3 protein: CSAPGPYEQYF

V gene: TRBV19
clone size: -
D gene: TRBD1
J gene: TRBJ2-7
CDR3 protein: CASSMGQGDEQYF

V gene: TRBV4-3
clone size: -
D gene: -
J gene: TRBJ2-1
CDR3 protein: CASSQDRVSTGAYNEQFF

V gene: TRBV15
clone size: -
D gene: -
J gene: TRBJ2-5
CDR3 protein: CATSRDPNSQETQYF

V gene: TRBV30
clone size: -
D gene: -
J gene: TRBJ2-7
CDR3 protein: CAWSQSSYEQYF

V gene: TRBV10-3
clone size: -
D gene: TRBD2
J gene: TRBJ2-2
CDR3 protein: CAISGLAGGGELFF

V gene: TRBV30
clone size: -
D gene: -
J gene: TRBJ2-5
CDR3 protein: CAWTPGETQYF

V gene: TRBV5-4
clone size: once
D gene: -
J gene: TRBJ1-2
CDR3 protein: CASSPHGGQPYGYTF

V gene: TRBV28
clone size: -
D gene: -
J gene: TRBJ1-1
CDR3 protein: CASSLLSRDNTEAFF

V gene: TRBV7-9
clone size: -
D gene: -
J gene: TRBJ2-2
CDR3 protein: CASSLGHGRGWELFF

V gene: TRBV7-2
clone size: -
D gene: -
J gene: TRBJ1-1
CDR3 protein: CASSLAPGNTEAFF

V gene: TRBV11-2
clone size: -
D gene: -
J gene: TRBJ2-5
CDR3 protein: CASSLRRVYQETQYF

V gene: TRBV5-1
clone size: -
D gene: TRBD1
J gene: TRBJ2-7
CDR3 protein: CASSALPGDRVYEQYF

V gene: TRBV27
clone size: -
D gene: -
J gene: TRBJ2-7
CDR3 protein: CASSFLPRAYEQYF

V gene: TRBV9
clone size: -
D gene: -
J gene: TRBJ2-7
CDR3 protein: CASSVDPATYEQYF